Listed here are 16 T cell receptor beta chains from one sample, sequenced in a study of early T cells in non-severe SARS-CoV-2 infection. One entry per CDR3 protein results from TCRdb running MiXCR on the 5' RACE reads. The table shows tens of thousands of distinct CDR3 sequences, with under 8% occurring only once. Sequences were derived from whole blood, sampled at baseline. These receptors were collected from an adult who was a healthcare worker with PCR-confirmed SARS-CoV-2 infection or an uninfected control (not recorded which).

In this sample, this clonotype turned up many times. The chain has TRBV20-1 and TRBJ1-1, with TRBD1 identical over 7 bases. The CDR3 covers 14 residues. Per germline, CDR1 DFQATT and CDR2 SNEGSKA (reference sequence). The junction had 6 bases not matched to a gene; V was cut back by 4 bases and J by 1 base. DNA for the CDR3: TGCAGTGCTATCACAGGGGCCGGGAACACTGAAGCTTTCTTT. It encodes CSAITGAGNTEAFF.

This clonotype was counted between two and nine times. The CDR3 protein is CASSYGTEDSQFF. DNA for the CDR3: TGTGCCAGCAGTTACGGGACCGAGGATTCGCAGTTCTTC. The rearrangement joins TRBV6-6 to TRBJ2-1; D may correspond to TRBD1 or TRBD2 (5 bases each). This CDR3 region has 13 residues. Germline CDR1 MNHNY, CDR2 SVGAGI (reference sequence). V lost 2 bases, J lost 12 bases, and 14 bases lay in between.

This clonotype appeared many times. This sequence joins TRBV28 and TRBJ2-2; D gene uncertain. V lost 1 base and J 1 base, leaving 13 bases between the germline ends. The germline V gene encodes CDR1 MDHEN and CDR2 SYDVKM. CDR3 size: 17 residues. CDR3: CASSLFSRLLNTGELFF. Written as DNA, the CDR3 is TGTGCCAGCAGTTTATTTAGCCGACTTCTGAACACCGGGGAGCTGTTTTTT.

This clonotype was found many times. The chain carries TRBV2 and TRBJ1-4; maybe TRBD1 (5 bases). This CDR3 comprises 13 residues. V lost 5 bases and J lost 8, with 12 bases in between. Germline V gene sequence: CDR1 SNHLY, CDR2 FYNNEI. The CDR3 loop is CASSTDNREKLFF. The CDR3 coding sequence is TGTGCCAGCAGTACCGACAACAGGGAAAAACTGTTTTTT.

This clonotype was picked up many times. V usage is TRBV15 and J usage is TRBJ1-5; D is unresolved. This CDR3 contains 15 residues. Germline CDR1 reads LNHNV; CDR2 reads YYDKDF (reference sequence). V shed 5 bases and J shed 2 bases, with 13 bases lying between them. The CDR3 region is CATSLSGRGNQPQHF. The CDR3 region has the DNA TGTGCCACCAGCCTGTCGGGGAGAGGCAATCAGCCCCAGCATTTT.

This clonotype was counted a few times. The chain carries TRBV7-8 and TRBJ1-1; the match to TRBD1 covers 9 bases. The CDR3 extends over 16 amino acids. Germline loops: CDR1 SGHVS, CDR2 FQNEAQ. The trim removed 2 bases at V and 3 bases at J, leaving 7 bases unmatched. The CDR3: CASSLRTGQGHTEAFF. As DNA, the CDR3 is TGTGCCAGCAGCTTAAGGACGGGACAGGGTCACACTGAAGCTTTCTTT. Complete variable domain (other parts from reference TRBV7-8 and TRBJ1-1): GAGVSQSPRYKVAKRGQDVALRCDPISGHVSLFWYQQALGQGPEFLTYFQNEAQLDKSGLPSDRFFAERPEGSVSTLKIQRTQQEDSAVYLCASSLRTGQGHTEAFFGQGTRLTVV.

This clonotype was found many times. This rearrangement joins TRBV24-1 to TRBJ1-1; weak D call: TRBD1 (6 bases). The CDR3 covers 13 residues. The ends were cut back, 4 bases at V and 4 bases at J, with 9 bases in the middle. From germline, CDR1 is KGHDR and CDR2 SFDVKD. The CDR3, as DNA: TGTGCCACCAGTGACCCAGGGGCCACTGAAGCTTTCTTT. Translated: CATSDPGATEAFF.

This clonotype occurred many times. The chain couples TRBV28 to TRBJ1-1; no definite D call. This CDR3 is built from 14 residues. Germline CDR1 is MDHEN and CDR2 is SYDVKM. The V gene lost 3 bases and the J gene lost 2 bases, with 10 bases spanning the gap. CDR3 DNA: TGTGCCAGCAGTTTGGCGCCCTTTAACACTGAAGCTTTCTTT. It yields the protein CASSLAPFNTEAFF.

This clonotype was observed a handful of times. V is TRBV7-3 and J is TRBJ2-2; TRBD1 matches at 10 bases. The J segment lost 3 bases and the V segment lost 6 bases, leaving 13 bases of the junction unmatched. The germline CDR1 and CDR2 sequences are SGHTA and FQGTGA. The CDR3 covers 18 residues. CDR3: CASRAGTGAQGDTGELFF. The CDR3 nucleotides are TGTGCCAGCAGGGCCGGGACAGGGGCCCAGGGGGACACCGGGGAGCTGTTTTTT.

This clonotype was detected ten times or more. The chain is built from TRBV20-1 and TRBJ2-2; D tentatively reads TRBD1 or TRBD2 (7 bases each). There are 15 residues in the CDR3. In germline, CDR1 is DFQATT, CDR2 SNEGSKA (reference sequence). Trimming shortened V by 1 base and J by 3 bases, and 12 bases separated the two germline ends. The DNA of the CDR3 is TGCAGTGCTAGAGTGACAGGGAGGGACACCGGGGAGCTGTTTTTT. Its translation: CSARVTGRDTGELFF.

This clonotype appeared many times. The V gene is TRBV11-2, the J gene TRBJ2-1, with TRBD2 identical over 12 bases. The germline gives CDR1 SGHAT, CDR2 FQNNGV. The CDR3 is 14 amino acids. V shed 6 bases, J shed 8 bases, and the junction held 5 bases outside the gene matches. CDR3: CASRLAGGIDEQFF. Here the CDR3 DNA reads TGTGCCAGCAGACTAGCGGGAGGAATAGATGAGCAGTTCTTC.

J is TRBJ2-3 and V is TRBV4-1; possibly TRBD1 for D (6 bases). The germline gives CDR1 MGHRA, CDR2 YSYEKL. V lost 4 bases and J lost 10, with 24 bases in between. This CDR3 is 16 amino acids long. The CDR3 DNA sequence: TGCGCCAGCAGCCCGAGGACCCCGATTATAGGGGGTGCGCAGTATTTT. Translated, it gives CASSPRTPIIGGAQYF.

This clonotype showed up many times. V is TRBV7-9 and J is TRBJ2-1; D possibly corresponds to TRBD2 (6 bases). The germline V and J ends were trimmed by 4 bases and 0 bases, with 10 bases remaining between them. This CDR3 comprises 15 residues. Germline-derived CDR1 and CDR2 are SEHNR and FQNEAQ (reference sequence). CDR3 protein: CASSSIAASYNEQFF. In DNA, the CDR3 is TGTGCCAGCAGCTCAATAGCGGCCTCCTACAATGAGCAGTTCTTC.

This clonotype was counted at least ten times. The chain couples TRBV19 to TRBJ1-2, with unresolved D. Germline loops: CDR1 LNHDA, CDR2 SQIVND (reference sequence). V lost 7 bases and J lost 4, with 7 bases in between. The CDR3 extends over 11 amino acids. Here the CDR3 DNA reads TGTGCCAGTATTAGGACCTATGGCTACACCTTC. This encodes CASIRTYGYTF. The variable domain in full, with the rest retrieved from reference TRBV19 and TRBJ1-2, is DGGITQSPKYLFRKEGQNVTLSCEQNLNHDAMYWYRQDPGQGLRLIYYSQIVNDFQKGDIAEGYSVSREKKESFPLTVTSAQKNPTAFYLCASIRTYGYTFGSGTRLTVV.

This clonotype qualifies as medium-sized. This chain joins TRBV4-1 and TRBJ2-7; D remains ambiguous. The CDR3 has 13 residues. Between the trimmed V and J ends, which lost 4 bases and 5 bases, there was a span of 12 bases. From germline, CDR1 is MGHRA and CDR2 YSYEKL. CDR3 bases: TGCGCCAGCAGCCCTGGGGTGTCCCACGAGCAGTACTTC. Its translation is CASSPGVSHEQYF.

V is TRBV27 and J is TRBJ2-7, with TRBD2 identical over 12 bases. The germline gives CDR1 MNHEY, CDR2 SMNVEV (reference sequence). V dropped 6 bases and J dropped 4; count of bases not matched to a gene: 4. This CDR3 comprises 14 residues. CDR3 DNA: TGTGCCAGCAGGTGGACTAGCGGGAATTACGAGCAGTACTTC. Translating it yields CASRWTSGNYEQYF.